This T cell receptor beta chain derives from a study of cytomegalovirus exposure and HLA in healthy donors. The study's findings and limits: Several of the most significant clusters were apparently associated with common viral pathogens in a later analysis. The study labeled 150 or so TCR beta chains cytomegalovirus-associated.

With 60 Vbeta and 13 Jbeta primers, the PCR was carried out. The table came from immunoSEQ multiplex PCR; TCRdb's copy has only in-frame clones and leaves some out. The table records under 110,000 clones, 70% to 85% of them present only once. With regard to this clone: Its antigen is undetermined.

Germline V gene lookup returns CDR1 MGHRA and CDR2 YSYEKL. CDR3 length equals 16 residues. V lost 1 base to trimming and J lost 4 bases, with 15 bases between them. The sequence came from a boy younger than 18 in good health and CMV-seronegative. The chain combines TRBV4-1 with TRBJ2-3; the D gene is possibly TRBD1 (5 bases). Sequences were obtained from PBMCs. The CDR3 nucleotides read TGCGCCAGCAGCCAAGGGGCGCTGGGGCACGCAGATACGCAGTATTTT. It encodes CASSQGALGHADTQYF.